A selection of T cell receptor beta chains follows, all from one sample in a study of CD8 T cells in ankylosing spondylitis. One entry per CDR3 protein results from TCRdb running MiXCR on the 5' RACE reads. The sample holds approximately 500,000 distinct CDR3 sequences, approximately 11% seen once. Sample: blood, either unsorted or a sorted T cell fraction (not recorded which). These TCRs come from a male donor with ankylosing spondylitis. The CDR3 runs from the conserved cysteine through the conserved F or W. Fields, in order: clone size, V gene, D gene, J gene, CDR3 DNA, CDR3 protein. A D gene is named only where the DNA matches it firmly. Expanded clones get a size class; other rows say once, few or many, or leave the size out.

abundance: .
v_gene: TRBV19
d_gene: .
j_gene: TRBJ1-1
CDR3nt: TGTGCCAGTAGTATAAGGCAGGCGGTCTACACTGAAGCTTTCTTT
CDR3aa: CASSIRQAVYTEAFF

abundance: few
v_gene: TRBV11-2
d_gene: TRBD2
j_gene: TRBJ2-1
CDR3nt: TGTGCCAGCAGCTTAGGTGGGCTAGCGGGAGTGAGCTCCTACAATGAGCAGTTCTTC
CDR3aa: CASSLGGLAGVSSYNEQFF

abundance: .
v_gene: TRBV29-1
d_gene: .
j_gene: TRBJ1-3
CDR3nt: TGCAGCGTTGCCCCCAGAACTGGAAACACCATATATTTT
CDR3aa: CSVAPRTGNTIYF

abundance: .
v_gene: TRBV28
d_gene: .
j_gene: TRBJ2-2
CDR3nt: TGTGCCAGCAGTTTATACGGGACAAAGGCCGGGGAGCTGTTTTTT
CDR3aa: CASSLYGTKAGELFF

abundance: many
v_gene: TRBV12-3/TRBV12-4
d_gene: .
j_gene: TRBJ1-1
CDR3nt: TGTGCCAGCAGTTTAGGGGGGGTTGAAGCTTTCTTT
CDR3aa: CASSLGGVEAFF

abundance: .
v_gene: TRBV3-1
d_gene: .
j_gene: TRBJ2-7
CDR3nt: TGTGCCAGCAGCCCCGAGGGAGCCTACGAGCAGTACTTC
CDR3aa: CASSPEGAYEQYF

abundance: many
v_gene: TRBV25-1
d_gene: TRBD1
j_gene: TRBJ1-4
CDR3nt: TGTGCCAGCAGAGAGACAGGGGACGAAAAACTGTTTTTT
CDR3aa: CASRETGDEKLFF

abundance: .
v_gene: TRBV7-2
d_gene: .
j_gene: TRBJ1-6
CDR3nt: TGTGCCAGCACCATCTCGGGGGGTTCGGATTCACCCCTCCACTTT
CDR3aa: CASTISGGSDSPLHF

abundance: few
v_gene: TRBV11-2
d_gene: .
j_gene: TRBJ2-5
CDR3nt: TGTGCCAGCAGCTTAGTAGGTTGGGGCGCTTACCAAGAGACCCAGTACTTC
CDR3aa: CASSLVGWGAYQETQYF

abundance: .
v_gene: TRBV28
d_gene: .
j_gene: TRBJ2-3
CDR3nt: TGTGCCAGCAGTCCGCCTCCGGACGCCGAAAGAACAGATACGCAGTATTTT
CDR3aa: CASSPPPDAERTDTQYF

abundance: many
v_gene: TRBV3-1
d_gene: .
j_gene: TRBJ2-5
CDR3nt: TGTGCCAGCAGTCTCGGGTGGTACGAGACCCAGTACTTC
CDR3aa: CASSLGWYETQYF

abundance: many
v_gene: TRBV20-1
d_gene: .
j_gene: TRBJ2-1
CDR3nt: TGCAGTGCTAGAGACGGATGGTACAATGAGCAGTTCTTC
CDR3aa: CSARDGWYNEQFF

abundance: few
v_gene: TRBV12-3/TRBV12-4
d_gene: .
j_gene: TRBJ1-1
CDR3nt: TGTGCCAGCAGTTTATATGGAGTGAACACTGAAGCTTTCTTT
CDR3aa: CASSLYGVNTEAFF

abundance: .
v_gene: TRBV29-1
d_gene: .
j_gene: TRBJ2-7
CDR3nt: TGCAGCGTGGGGGAAGGTCGCTCCTACGGGCAGTACTTC
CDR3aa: CSVGEGRSYGQYF

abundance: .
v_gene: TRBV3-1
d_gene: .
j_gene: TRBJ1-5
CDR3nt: TGTGCCAGCAGCCAAGACAGCAACAATCAGCCCCAGCATTTT
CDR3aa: CASSQDSNNQPQHF

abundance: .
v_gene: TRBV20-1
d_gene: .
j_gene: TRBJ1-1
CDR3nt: TGCAGTGCTCCGGGAGGGGGAGACACTGAAGCTTTCTTT
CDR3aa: CSAPGGGDTEAFF